This TCR beta chain comes out of a study of blood T cell repertoires in COVID-19. Study-level background: From T cells, B-cell-depleted T cells, or PBMCs came the material, which was cDNA or gDNA.

Per germline, CDR1 LNHDA and CDR2 SQIVND (reference sequence). The V gene lost 3 bases and the J gene lost 5 bases, with 20 bases spanning the gap. The CDR3 is 17 residues long. In terms of age and location, participants ranged from roughly 18 to 95 years and lived in under 30 US areas. Membership in each cohort depended on participant-reported clinical history. There are a few counts of this clone. Only in-frame clones appear in the TCRdb table, and some are missing; sequencing was by immunoSEQ multiplex PCR. The data show about 190,000 clones, with around 76% seen just once and approximately 16% held by the top ten.

The gene calls are TRBV19 and TRBJ1-3; a possible D gene is TRBD1 (5 bases). The TCR originated in a woman aged 45-59 years with acute COVID-19. Sequences were obtained from PBMCs or T cells enriched from blood (not recorded which). The CDR3 spells CASSIGRWGGARNTIYF. The CDR3, as DNA: TGTGCCAGTAGTATTGGACGATGGGGAGGGGCCAGAAACACCATATATTTT.